This T cell receptor (beta chain) was profiled in a study of T cells in localized non-small cell lung cancer. CDR1 and CDR2 from the germline V gene are SGHRS and YFSETQ. The CDR3 spans 12 residues. V dropped 5 bases and J dropped 4 bases, with 9 bases sitting between them. This clone was picked up a small number of times. Assay: immunoSEQ multiplex PCR; the TCRdb copy retains only in-frame clones and omits some. The sample consists of 20,000 to 25,000 clones, less than 90% of them appearing once. This sequence was found in a male donor older than 55 with stage I lung adenocarcinoma. The V and J genes are TRBV5-1 and TRBJ2-5, with a possible D match to TRBD2 (6 bases). This sample comprised peripheral blood, obtained before any cancer treatment. The CDR3 loop reads CASRVEGETQYF. The CDR3 DNA follows: TGCGCCAGCAGGGTGGAGGGAGAGACCCAGTACTTC.